A single sample gave rise to the 8 T cell receptor beta chains below, sequenced in a study of monozygotic twins with cystic fibrosis (dated by TCRdb to the early 2020s). The protocol used for the library was the immunoSEQ multiplex PCR assay. Sourced from immuneACCESS, this table was stored by TCRdb with only in-frame sequences that have V and J called. A share of the clones is absent; for the studies checked, an unresolved V gene accounts for under half, and the remainder has no known explanation. Across this sample there are approximately 24,000 clones, with 95% to 98% seen only once. Around 2.5% of the sample is in the top ten clones. The sequencing input was blood. The receptor source for this set is a girl aged 2-10 years with cystic fibrosis.

The V call is TRBV15, the J call TRBJ2-1; D not certain. Trimming cost V 1 base and J 4 bases, with 11 bases left between them. There are 15 residues in the CDR3. The germline V gene encodes CDR1 LNHNV and CDR2 YYDKDF (reference sequence). CDR3 amino acids: CATSRGANRYNEQFF. For the CDR3, the DNA is TGTGCCACCAGCAGAGGGGCGAATCGGTACAATGAGCAGTTCTTC.

V is TRBV7-3 and J is TRBJ2-1, with 9 nucleotides matching TRBD2. Per germline, CDR1 SGHTA and CDR2 FQGTGA. Germline trimming cut 1 base from V and 5 bases from J; bases unmatched to any gene: 9. The CDR3 loop spans 17 amino acids. CDR3 bases: TGTGCCAGCAGCTTAAATGTAGCGGGAGCTAGCAACAATGAGCAGTTCTTC. Encoded protein: CASSLNVAGASNNEQFF.

The chain links TRBV29-1 to TRBJ2-7; 9 bases fit TRBD1. The CDR3 length is 13 residues. CDR1 and CDR2 from the germline V gene are SQVTM and ANQGSEA. Trimming cost V 5 bases and J 6 bases; bases outside gene matches: 8. The CDR3 sequence: CSVWAHRGREQYF. The CDR3 DNA reads TGCAGCGTTTGGGCCCACAGGGGGCGCGAGCAGTACTTC.

The genes are TRBV9 and TRBJ2-2; D is possibly TRBD2 (5 bases). CDR1 SGDLS and CDR2 YYNGEE come from the germline V gene. The V and J ends lost 4 bases and 7 bases respectively, with 14 bases between them. The CDR3 extends over 14 amino acids. For the CDR3, the DNA is TGTGCCAGCAGCCCGGCGGGCCTCAACGGGGAGCTGTTTTTT. This encodes CASSPAGLNGELFF.

The chain combines TRBV6-5 with TRBJ1-6; D is unresolved. Germline V gene lookup returns CDR1 MNHEY and CDR2 SVGAGI. Trimming pared 0 bases from V and 9 bases from J, leaving 15 bases between. The CDR3 is 16 residues long. CDR3 region: CASSYSAGTGASPLHF. Here the CDR3 DNA reads TGTGCCAGCAGTTACTCGGCGGGAACGGGTGCTTCACCCCTCCACTTT.

The chain combines TRBV5-5 with TRBJ2-7; tentatively, D is TRBD2 (6 bases). The germline V and J ends were trimmed by 4 bases and 0 bases, with 11 bases remaining between them. Germline lookup yields CDR1 SGHKS and CDR2 YYEKEE (reference sequence). This CDR3 has 14 amino acids. CDR3 loop: CASSVLGSSYEQYF. CDR3 in DNA: TGTGCCAGCAGCGTCCTCGGGAGCTCCTACGAGCAGTACTTC.

The CDR3 DNA reads as TGTGCCAGTAGTATAAGGGGGACTAGCGGGAGTATCCACGAGCAGTACTTC. This codes for CASSIRGTSGSIHEQYF. The rearrangement links TRBV19 to TRBJ2-7, with 14 bases lining up with TRBD2. Germline V CDR1 and CDR2: LNHDA, SQIVND (reference sequence). This CDR3 has 17 amino acids. The J segment lost 5 bases and the V segment lost 2 bases, leaving 8 bases of the junction unmatched. Full variable domain (outside the CDR3, taken from reference TRBV19 and TRBJ2-7): DGGITQSPKYLFRKEGQNVTLSCEQNLNHDAMYWYRQDPGQGLRLIYYSQIVNDFQKGDIAEGYSVSREKKESFPLTVTSAQKNPTAFYLCASSIRGTSGSIHEQYFGPGTRLTVT.

This clone has just one count. The rearrangement links TRBV20-1 to TRBJ1-2, with D unclear. V lost 4 bases to trimming and J lost 5 bases, with 8 bases between them. The CDR3 contains 11 residues. Per the germline V gene, CDR1 is DFQATT and CDR2 is SNEGSKA (reference sequence). This CDR3 reads CSAIDEYGYTF. Here the CDR3 DNA reads TGCAGTGCTATTGACGAATATGGCTACACCTTC.